The entry that follows covers one T cell receptor (beta chain) sequence. The target antigen is unknown. This record belongs to a study of cytomegalovirus exposure and HLA in healthy donors. General observations from the study: A prior analysis recorded that most TCR beta V segments were productive about 87% or about 30% of the time.

The donors were healthy bone marrow donors. The PCR used 60 Vbeta and 13 Jbeta primers. Profiled with immunoSEQ multiplex PCR; TCRdb holds only in-frame clones, not every one. The sample table includes around 210,000 clones. CDR1 and CDR2 from the germline V gene are SGHNT and YYREEE (reference sequence). Trimming cost V 1 base and J 9 bases; bases outside gene matches: 7. CDR3 length equals 15 residues. The TCR originated in a woman aged 25-40 years in good health and CMV-seropositive. The sample taken for sequencing was PBMCs. The chain links TRBV5-4 to TRBJ2-1, with TRBD2 matching over 10 bases. CDR3 nucleotide sequence: TGTGCCAGCAGCTTGACTAGCGGGATTACTGGTGAGCAGTTCTTC. Residues: CASSLTSGITGEQFF. The complete variable domain, with remaining parts taken from reference TRBV5-4 and TRBJ2-1, reads ETGVTQSPTHLIKTRGQQVTLRCSSQSGHNTVSWYQQALGQGPQFIFQYYREEENGRGNFPPRFSGLQFPNYSSELNVNALELDDSALYLCASSLTSGITGEQFFGPGTRLTVL.